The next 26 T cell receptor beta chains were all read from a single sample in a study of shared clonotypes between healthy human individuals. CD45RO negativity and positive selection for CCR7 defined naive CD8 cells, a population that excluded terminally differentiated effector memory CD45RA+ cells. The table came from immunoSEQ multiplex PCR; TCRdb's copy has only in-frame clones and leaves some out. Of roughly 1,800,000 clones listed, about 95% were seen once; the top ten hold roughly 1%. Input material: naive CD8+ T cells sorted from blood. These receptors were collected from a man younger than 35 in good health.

CDR3 nucleotides: TGTGCCAGCAGTTACTCGAGGGAGGGGCCGGCCGAGCAGTACTTC. As protein: CASSYSREGPAEQYF. The V gene is TRBV6-5, the J gene TRBJ2-7, with 7 positions matching TRBD2. V lost 0 bases to trimming and J lost 6 bases; unmatched junction nucleotides: 8. CDR3 length: 15 residues. Germline V gene sequence: CDR1 MNHEY, CDR2 SVGAGI.

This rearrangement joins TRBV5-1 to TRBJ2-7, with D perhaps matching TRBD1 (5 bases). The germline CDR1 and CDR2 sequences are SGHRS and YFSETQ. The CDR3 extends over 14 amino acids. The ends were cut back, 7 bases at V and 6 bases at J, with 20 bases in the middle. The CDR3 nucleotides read TGCGCCAGCCCCCCCGGCAGGGAAGAAGGCGAGCAGTACTTC. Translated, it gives CASPPGREEGEQYF.

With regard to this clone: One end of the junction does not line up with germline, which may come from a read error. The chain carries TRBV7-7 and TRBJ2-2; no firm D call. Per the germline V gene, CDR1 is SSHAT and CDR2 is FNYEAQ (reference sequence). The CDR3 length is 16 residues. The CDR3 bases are TGTGCTAGCAGCGCTTCATTGGGGTTGAGGACCGGGGAGCTGTTTTTT. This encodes CASSASLGLRTGELFF.

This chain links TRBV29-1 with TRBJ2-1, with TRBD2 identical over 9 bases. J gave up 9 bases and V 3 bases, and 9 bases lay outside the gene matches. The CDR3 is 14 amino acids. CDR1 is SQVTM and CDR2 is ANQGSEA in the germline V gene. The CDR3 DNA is TGCAGCGTTGATGGGCTAGCGGGAAAGGGTGAGCAGTTCTTC. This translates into CSVDGLAGKGEQFF.

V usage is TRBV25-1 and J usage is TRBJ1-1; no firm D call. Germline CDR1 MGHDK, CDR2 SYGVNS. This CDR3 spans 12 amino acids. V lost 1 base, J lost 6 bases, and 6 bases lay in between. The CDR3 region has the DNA TGTGCCAGCAGTGAATCGGCGGCTGAAGCTTTCTTT. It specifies CASSESAAEAFF.

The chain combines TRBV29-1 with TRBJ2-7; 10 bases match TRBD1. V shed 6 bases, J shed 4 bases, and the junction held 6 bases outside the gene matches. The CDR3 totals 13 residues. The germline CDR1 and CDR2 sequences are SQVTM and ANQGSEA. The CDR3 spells CSVGGTGVYEQYF. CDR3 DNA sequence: TGCAGCGTCGGTGGGACAGGGGTATACGAGCAGTACTTC.

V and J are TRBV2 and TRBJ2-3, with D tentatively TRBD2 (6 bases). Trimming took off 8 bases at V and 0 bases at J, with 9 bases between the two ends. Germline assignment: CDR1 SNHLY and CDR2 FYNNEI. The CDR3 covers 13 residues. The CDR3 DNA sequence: TGTGCCAGCCGGGGGACTAGCACAGATACGCAGTATTTT. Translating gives CASRGTSTDTQYF. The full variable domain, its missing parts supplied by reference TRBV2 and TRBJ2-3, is EPEVTQTPSHQVTQMGQEVILRCVPISNHLYFYWYRQILGQKVEFLVSFYNNEISEKSEIFDDQFSVERPDGSNFTLKIRSTKLEDSAMYFCASRGTSTDTQYFGPGTRLTVL.

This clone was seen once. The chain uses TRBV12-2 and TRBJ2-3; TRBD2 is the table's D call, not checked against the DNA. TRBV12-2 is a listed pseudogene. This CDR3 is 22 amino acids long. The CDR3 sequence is CASRLPASGTSGSHPSTDTQYF. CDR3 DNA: TGTGCAAGTCGCCTTCCTGCCTCTGGGACTAGCGGGAGTCACCCTAGCACAGATACGCAGTATTTT.

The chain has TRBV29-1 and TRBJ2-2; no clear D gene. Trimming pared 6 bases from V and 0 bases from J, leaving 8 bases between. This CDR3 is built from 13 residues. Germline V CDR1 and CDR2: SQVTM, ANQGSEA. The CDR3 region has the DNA TGCAGCGTATCTGAGGCGAACACCGGGGAGCTGTTTTTT. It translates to CSVSEANTGELFF.

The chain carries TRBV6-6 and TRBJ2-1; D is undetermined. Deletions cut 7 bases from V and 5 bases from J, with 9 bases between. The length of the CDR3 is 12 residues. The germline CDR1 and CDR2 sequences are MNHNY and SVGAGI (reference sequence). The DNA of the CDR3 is TGTGCCAGCATCGCAGGCCACAATGAGCAGTTCTTC. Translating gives CASIAGHNEQFF.

The CDR3: CAWSRIVNTEAFF. CDR3 nucleotides: TGTGCCTGGAGTAGGATTGTGAACACTGAAGCTTTCTTT. The chain employs TRBV30 and TRBJ1-1; no definite D call. Per the germline V gene, CDR1 is GTSNPN and CDR2 is SVGIG (reference sequence). This CDR3 has 13 residues. Trimming pared 2 bases from V and 0 bases from J, leaving 7 bases between.

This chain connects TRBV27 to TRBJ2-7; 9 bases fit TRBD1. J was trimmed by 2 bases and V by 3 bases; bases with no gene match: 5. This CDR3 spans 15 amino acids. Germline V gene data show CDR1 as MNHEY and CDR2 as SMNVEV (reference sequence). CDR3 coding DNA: TGTGCCAGCAGTTTCGGGACAGGGAAAGCCTACGAGCAGTACTTC. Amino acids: CASSFGTGKAYEQYF.

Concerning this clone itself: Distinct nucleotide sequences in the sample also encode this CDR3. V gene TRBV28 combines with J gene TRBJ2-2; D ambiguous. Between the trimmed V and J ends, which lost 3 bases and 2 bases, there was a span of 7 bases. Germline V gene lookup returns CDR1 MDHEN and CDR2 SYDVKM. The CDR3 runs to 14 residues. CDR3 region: CASSFLLNTGELFF. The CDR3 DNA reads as TGTGCCAGCAGTTTCCTACTAAACACCGGGGAGCTGTTTTTT.

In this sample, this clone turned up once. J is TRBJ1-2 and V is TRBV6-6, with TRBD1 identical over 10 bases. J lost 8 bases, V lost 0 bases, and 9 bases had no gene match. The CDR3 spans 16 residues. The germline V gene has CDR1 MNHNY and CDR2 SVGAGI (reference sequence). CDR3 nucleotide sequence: TGTGCCAGCAGTTACTCCGAGGGACAGGGGTTTGGAGGCTACACCTTC. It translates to CASSYSEGQGFGGYTF.

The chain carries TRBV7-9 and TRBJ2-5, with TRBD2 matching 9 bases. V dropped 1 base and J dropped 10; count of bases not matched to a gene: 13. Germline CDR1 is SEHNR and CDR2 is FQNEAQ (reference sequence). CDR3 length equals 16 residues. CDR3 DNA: TGTGCCAGCAGCTTAGGGCGGGGAGCGGGGGGAATGGGCCAGTACTTC. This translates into CASSLGRGAGGMGQYF.

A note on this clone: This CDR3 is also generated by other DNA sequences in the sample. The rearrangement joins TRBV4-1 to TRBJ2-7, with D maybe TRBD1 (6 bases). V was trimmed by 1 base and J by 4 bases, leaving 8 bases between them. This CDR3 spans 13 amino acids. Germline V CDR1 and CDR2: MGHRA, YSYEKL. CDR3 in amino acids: CASSQVQGYEQYF. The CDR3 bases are TGCGCCAGCAGCCAAGTACAGGGTTACGAGCAGTACTTC.

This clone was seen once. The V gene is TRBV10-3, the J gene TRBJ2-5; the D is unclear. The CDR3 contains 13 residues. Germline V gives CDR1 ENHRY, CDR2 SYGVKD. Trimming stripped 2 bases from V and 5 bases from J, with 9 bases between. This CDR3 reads CAISERERETQYF. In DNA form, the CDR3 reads TGTGCCATCAGTGAGAGGGAAAGGGAGACCCAGTACTTC.

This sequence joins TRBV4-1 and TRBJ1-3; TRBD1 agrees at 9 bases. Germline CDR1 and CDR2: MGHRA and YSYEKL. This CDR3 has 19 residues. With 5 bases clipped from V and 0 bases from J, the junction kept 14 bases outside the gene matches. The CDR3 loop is CASSFRDRAGYGSGNTIYF. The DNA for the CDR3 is TGCGCCAGCAGCTTCCGGGACAGGGCGGGGTACGGCTCTGGAAACACCATATATTTT.

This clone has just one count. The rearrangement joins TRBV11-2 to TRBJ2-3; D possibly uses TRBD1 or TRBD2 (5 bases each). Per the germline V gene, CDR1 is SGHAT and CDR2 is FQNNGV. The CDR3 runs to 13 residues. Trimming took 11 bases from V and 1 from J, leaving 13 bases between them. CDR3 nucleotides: TGTGCCCCGCGTCGGGACCGCACAGATACGCAGTATTTT. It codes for CAPRRDRTDTQYF. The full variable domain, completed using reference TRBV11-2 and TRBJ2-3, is EAGVAQSPRYKIIEKRQSVAFWCNPISGHATLYWYQQILGQGPKLLIQFQNNGVVDDSQLPKDRFSAERLKGVDSTLKIQPAKLEDSAVYLCAPRRDRTDTQYFGPGTRLTVL.

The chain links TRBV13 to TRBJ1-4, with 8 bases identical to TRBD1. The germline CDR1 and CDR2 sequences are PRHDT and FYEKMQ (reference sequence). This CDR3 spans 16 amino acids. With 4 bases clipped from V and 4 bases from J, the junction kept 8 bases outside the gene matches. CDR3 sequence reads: CASSSSEDRVNEKLFF. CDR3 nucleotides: TGTGCCAGCAGCTCTTCCGAGGACAGGGTTAATGAAAAACTGTTTTTT.

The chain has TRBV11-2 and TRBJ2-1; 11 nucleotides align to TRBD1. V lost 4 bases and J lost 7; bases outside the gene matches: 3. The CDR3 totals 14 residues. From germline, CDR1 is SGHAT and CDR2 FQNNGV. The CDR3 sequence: CASSWTGGGNEQFF. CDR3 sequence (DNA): TGTGCCAGCAGCTGGACAGGGGGCGGGAATGAGCAGTTCTTC.

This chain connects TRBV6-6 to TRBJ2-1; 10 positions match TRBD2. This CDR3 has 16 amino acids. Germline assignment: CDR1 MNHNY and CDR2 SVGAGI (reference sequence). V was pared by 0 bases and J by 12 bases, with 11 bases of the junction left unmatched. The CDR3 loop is CASSYSILAGAWGQFF. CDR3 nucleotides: TGTGCCAGCAGTTACTCGATTCTAGCGGGAGCCTGGGGGCAGTTCTTC.

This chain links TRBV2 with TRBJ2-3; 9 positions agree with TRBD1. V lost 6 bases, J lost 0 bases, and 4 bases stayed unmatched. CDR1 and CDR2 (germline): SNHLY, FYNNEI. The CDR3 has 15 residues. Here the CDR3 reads CASSLDRGSTDTQYF. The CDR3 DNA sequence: TGTGCCAGCAGCTTGGACAGGGGTAGCACAGATACGCAGTATTTT. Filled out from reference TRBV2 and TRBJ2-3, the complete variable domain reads EPEVTQTPSHQVTQMGQEVILRCVPISNHLYFYWYRQILGQKVEFLVSFYNNEISEKSEIFDDQFSVERPDGSNFTLKIRSTKLEDSAMYFCASSLDRGSTDTQYFGPGTRLTVL.

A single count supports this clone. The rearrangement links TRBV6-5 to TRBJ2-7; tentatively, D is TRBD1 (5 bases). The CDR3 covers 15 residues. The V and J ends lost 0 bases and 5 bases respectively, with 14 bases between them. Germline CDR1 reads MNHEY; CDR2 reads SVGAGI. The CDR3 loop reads CASSYSSYRGDEQYF. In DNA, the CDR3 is TGTGCCAGCAGTTACTCGAGTTATAGGGGCGACGAGCAGTACTTC.

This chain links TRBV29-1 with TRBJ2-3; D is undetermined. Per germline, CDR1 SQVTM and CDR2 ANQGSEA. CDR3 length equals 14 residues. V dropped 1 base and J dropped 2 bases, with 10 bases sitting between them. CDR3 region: CSVEVGTDTDTQYF. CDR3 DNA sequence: TGCAGCGTTGAAGTGGGTACCGACACAGATACGCAGTATTTT.

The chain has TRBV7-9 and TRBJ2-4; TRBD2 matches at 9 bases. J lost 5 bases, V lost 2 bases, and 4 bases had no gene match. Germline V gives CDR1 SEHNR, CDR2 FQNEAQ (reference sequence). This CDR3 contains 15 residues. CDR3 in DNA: TGTGCCAGCAGCTTACTGGTAGCGGGGGAAAACATTCAGTACTTC. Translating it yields CASSLLVAGENIQYF.